The TCR beta chain described here comes from a study of beta chain features in type 1 diabetes (dated by TCRdb to 2016 to 2018). In the study overall: No differences in mean age, gender distribution, total cell number or subset yield were found between patients and healthy donors. A total of 85 million to 140 million sorted cells were examined across all samples, and a strong correlation was observed between cell number per subset and RNA yield. In the study, recently diagnosed type 1 diabetes patients and matched healthy donors were compared on the TCRB repertoires of their sorted circulating CD4+ T cell subsets. Naive and central memory subsets were obtained from all 30 or so donors, but regulatory and stem cell-like memory subsets were isolated from only 8 patients and 8 healthy donors.

A single peripheral blood draw of approximately 0.11 L on average was collected from each donor into heparinised tubes. A BD FACSAria II was used to sort naive, central memory, regulatory and stem cell-like memory CD4+ T cells with a panel that included CD45RO, CCR7, CD25, CD127, CD95 and CD27. A purity above 98% was achieved for all sorted populations. PBMCs were isolated right away by Lymphoprep density gradient centrifugation and were stained directly, without culture. To minimize batch effects, samples were stained and sorted in pairs, one healthy donor with one patient per experiment. V and J are truncated by 4 bases and 4 bases respectively, leaving an intervening sequence of 19 bases. There are 15 amino acids in the CDR3, from cysteine to phenylalanine inclusive. Only the CDR3 DNA is retained, 45 bases long and in frame from the first base. According to the germline V gene, CDR1 reads SQVTM and CDR2 reads ANQGSEA.

The research as a whole found: Naive, central memory and regulatory TCRB repertoires appeared to be more similar among patients than among healthy donors. Type 1 diabetes patients showed a moderate but significant shortening of TCRB CDR3 length in all four CD4+ subsets. Because cDNA was sequenced instead of genomic DNA, highly expressing activated cells could be over-represented, though the groups showed no difference in activation or CD3 levels. PCR may preferentially amplify shorter templates, but because patient and control samples were amplified and corrected together, any resulting skew would affect both groups equally. At VDJ recombination sites, patients with type 1 diabetes made fewer insertions and deleted more nucleotides, a pattern implying thymic rearrangement abnormalities. Because small numbers of individuals were included in the HLA sub-analyses, any influence of HLA type on TCRB rearrangement was left unresolved.

The entire amount of isolated RNA was reverse transcribed using the High Capacity cDNA Reverse Transcription Kit, so the sequenced TCRB transcripts were expressed ones. Deep immunoSEQ sequencing was applied to naive, central memory and regulatory T cell samples, giving an average of roughly 3.5 million total reads per sample. After sorted cells were lysed in RLT buffer, RNA was extracted with DNase-treated RNeasy Micro or Mini kits, with the choice depending on cell number. Each cell subset was processed on its own to prevent cross-contamination, while patient and healthy donor samples were processed together. The immunoSEQ multiplex PCR was used to amplify TCRB sequences from cDNA, yielding 87-bp fragments that span the CDR3 region. Sequencing of the amplicons was done on the Illumina HiSeq platform. The study's own analysis went as follows. PCR bias was computationally corrected using synthetic template baselines, reads within Hamming distance 2 were collapsed, and singletons that could not be merged were discarded. Reads were aligned to IMGT to assign V, D and J genes, CDR3 length, and insertions or deletions at six rearrangement sites. Within each subset, clonotype counts were normalized to sorted cell number, after which true diversity and Gini coefficients were computed with the tcR R package. Repertoire sharing was quantified using the overlap coefficient calculated on TCRB nucleotide sequences. TCRdb retrieved this table from immuneACCESS and kept in-frame rearrangements only. Not all clones are present; in checked studies, unresolved V genes account for under half, and no reason is known for the remainder. V and J calls and clone size follow that table, whereas D and trimming were derived from the DNA. This sample lists 130,000 to 150,000 clones; about 7% were detected once. The ten largest account for roughly 1.5% of the sample.

This clone was recorded a few times. Its antigen is not yet known. One base away there is no much larger clone; base qualities are not given. This clonotype was sampled from a woman aged 25-40 years in good health. The chain is made from TRBV29-1 and TRBJ2-5; 5 matching bases give a weak D call of TRBD1. Sequenced sample: central memory CD4+ T cells from blood. The DNA sequence is TGCAGCGTTGTCCAGGGCTCAAGGGCTATAGAGACCCAGTACTTC. Its translation reads: CSVVQGSRAIETQYF.